This T cell receptor beta chain is drawn from a study of T cell responses to AZD1222 COVID-19 vaccine (dated by TCRdb to the early 2020s). About the study as a whole: A total of 230 to 250 trial participants underwent TCR sequencing, of whom about 210 received two doses of AZD1222 and around 26 received two doses of the MenACWY control vaccine. Enrollment into the trials was organized by age into subgroups of 18-55, 56-69 and 70-plus years, and those subgroups contained approximately 160, 26 and 62 TCR-sequenced participants, respectively.

This clone was picked up many times. Its cognate antigen has yet to be identified. No much larger clonotype is one base removed from it; base qualities were not supplied. The time point label here, explained by the study, means: about 28 days (+/-7) after the second vaccine dose. Because spike-specific TCR depth and breadth did not differ between the two schedules, AZD1222 recipients who got a second dose at roughly 4 weeks were pooled with those who got a second dose at roughly 12 weeks. The vaccinee samples were drawn from two UK trials, COV001 and COV002, one of which was a single-blind randomized controlled phase 2/3 trial testing AZD1222 (ChAdOx1 nCoV-19) in healthy adults. For TCRbeta chain sequencing, PBMC samples were collected from trial participants at day 0 and at day 28 after the second dose. The paper as a whole reports these results and caveats: The 56-69-year group was small, and its depth increase did not reach significance, likely because of low power. CD4 TCRs associated with the vaccine covered the entire spike protein, and the dominant responses were in regions 160-218 and 743-854. Only a handful of AZD1222 recipients were SARS-CoV-2 seropositive at baseline, limiting conclusions about previously exposed vaccinees. Because no day 14 peak-response samples were available, repertoires were characterized only after the peak T cell response. Participants were mostly white British, with more females than males. The authors suggested clonal diversity may have been underestimated. After two AZD1222 doses, spike-specific TCR breadth and depth were significantly higher than at day 0 and than in MenACWY recipients. Epitopes outside the regions mutated in the B.1.351 and B.1.1.7 variants were reportedly recognized by nearly half of the unique spike-specific TCRs.

From the germline V gene (reference sequence), CDR1 is MNHEY and CDR2 is SMNVEV. Germline trimming amounts to 5 bases on V and 6 bases on J, with 8 as the count of junction bases outside the gene matches. The CDR3, cysteine through phenylalanine, is 15 amino acids long. Of all the DNA, just the CDR3 is kept, 45 bases in frame from base 1. The CDR3 regions of human TCRbeta chains were analyzed by immunosequencing. In the paper's pipeline: TCRs in the repertoires were compared against a reference library of SARS-CoV-2-specific TCRs that had been generated with the MIRA antigen-specificity platform. Breadth meant the fraction of unique TCRs that were SARS-CoV-2-associated, whereas depth meant the fraction of total T cells that were SARS-CoV-2-associated. Each spike-specific TCR was assigned to its reactive spike region and to a CD4 or CD8 class using the MIRA data. Log10-transformed breadth and depth values were compared by one-way ANOVA with Sidak's multiple comparisons tests. Entries here come from immuneACCESS through TCRdb and include only in-frame sequences with V and J called. Some clones fail to appear in such tables; in the studies checked, an unresolved V gene covers under half of the shortfall, and the cause of the remainder is unknown. V, J and clone size are taken as reported in that table, and D and trimming were inferred from the DNA itself. Present in this sample are about 90,000 clones, 88% of which were seen just once. 9% to 13% of the sample goes to the ten largest clones.

The receptor was isolated from an adult who received the AZD1222 COVID-19 vaccine. The chain links TRBV27 with TRBJ1-4; 8 bases in between match TRBD1. The material was peripheral blood, obtained 28 days after the second AZD1222 dose. The CDR3: CASSATGGRDEKLFF. The DNA is TGTGCCAGCAGTGCAACAGGGGGAAGGGATGAAAAACTGTTTTTT.